One and the same sample provided the 5 T cell receptor beta chains below, sequenced in a study of OX40 agonist ivuxolimab in advanced cancers. Clones were read by immunoSEQ multiplex PCR, and TCRdb kept only the in-frame ones, dropping some. The sample carries around 62,000 clones, around 80% recorded once. Specimen: CD4+ or CD8+ T cells sorted from blood, collected in a trial of the OX40 agonist ivuxolimab. The receptors were sampled from an adult with an advanced solid tumor such as melanoma, head and neck, liver or kidney cancer.

V and J are TRBV18 and TRBJ2-7; D is undetermined. Germline V gene sequence: CDR1 KGHSH, CDR2 LQKENI. CDR3 length: 13 residues. Trimming cost V 0 bases and J 2 bases, with 5 bases left between them. Here the CDR3 DNA reads TGTGCCAGCTCACCACCCCAAACCTACGAGCAGTACTTC. Encoded protein: CASSPPQTYEQYF.

The chain carries TRBV28 and TRBJ2-3, with D perhaps TRBD1 (5 bases). Germline CDR1 and CDR2: MDHEN and SYDVKM. The ends were cut back, 8 bases at V and 1 base at J, with 25 bases in the middle. This CDR3 spans 18 amino acids. In DNA, the CDR3 is TGTGCCAGCCCTCCTCGCCGCGGCTTAGGGGATCGCACAGATACGCAGTATTTT. Encoded protein: CASPPRRGLGDRTDTQYF.

The rearrangement joins TRBV7-8 to TRBJ2-7; TRBD1 aligns across 9 bases. The CDR3 consists of 15 residues. CDR1 is SGHVS and CDR2 is FQNEAQ in the germline V gene. The J segment lost 4 bases and the V segment lost 5 bases, leaving 9 bases of the junction unmatched. The CDR3 here is CASSQSGQGFYEQYF. CDR3 coding DNA: TGTGCCAGCAGCCAGAGCGGACAGGGGTTTTACGAGCAGTACTTC.

A single count supports this clone. J is TRBJ1-2 and V is TRBV6-1; no clear D gene. Trimming removed 6 bases from V and 6 bases from J, with 11 bases in between. The CDR3 has 12 amino acids. Germline CDR1 reads MNHNS; CDR2 reads SASEGT. DNA for the CDR3: TGTGCCAGCAGATTGGGAACAGATGGCTACACCTTC. It is translated as CASRLGTDGYTF.

This clone came up a few times. This chain connects TRBV29-1 to TRBJ1-1, with no clear D. There are 11 residues in the CDR3. The V and J ends lost 6 bases and 4 bases respectively, with 9 bases between them. Germline values: CDR1 SQVTM, CDR2 ANQGSEA. In DNA form, the CDR3 reads TGCAGCGTCCCTTTCGGCACTGAAGCTTTCTTT. Amino acid sequence: CSVPFGTEAFF.